This T cell receptor beta chain is from a study of technical replicates of blood from a handful of donors. Assay: immunoSEQ multiplex PCR; the TCRdb copy retains only in-frame clones and omits some. The table has roughly 72,000 clones, about 96% seen once. The CDR3 has 12 amino acids. CDR1 and CDR2 from the germline V gene are LNHDA and SQIVND (reference sequence). V was pared by 5 bases and J by 1 base, with 3 bases between. The sample consisted of T cells isolated from PBMCs. This rearrangement joins TRBV19 to TRBJ2-1; D unclear. The clonotype was recovered from a human donor in good health. The CDR3 DNA reads TGTGCCAGTAGTCAATCCTACAATGAGCAGTTCTTC. Protein product: CASSQSYNEQFF.